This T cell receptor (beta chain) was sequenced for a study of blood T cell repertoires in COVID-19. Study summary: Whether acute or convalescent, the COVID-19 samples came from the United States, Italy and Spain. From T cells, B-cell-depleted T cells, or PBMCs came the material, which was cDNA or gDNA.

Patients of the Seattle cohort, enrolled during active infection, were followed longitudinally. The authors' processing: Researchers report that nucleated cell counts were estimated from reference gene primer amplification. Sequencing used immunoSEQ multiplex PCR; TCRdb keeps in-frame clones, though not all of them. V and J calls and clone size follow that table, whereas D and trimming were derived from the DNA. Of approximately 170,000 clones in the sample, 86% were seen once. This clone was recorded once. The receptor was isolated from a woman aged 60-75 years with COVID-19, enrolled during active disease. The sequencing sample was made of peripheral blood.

CDR3 in DNA: TGTGCCAGTAGTATCGGACAGATTAGGAGTAACGAGCAGTACTTC. This gives the protein CASSIGQIRSNEQYF. The rearrangement links TRBV19 to TRBJ2-7; the D gene is possibly TRBD1 (6 bases). Per germline, CDR1 LNHDA and CDR2 SQIVND (reference sequence). The CDR3 length is 15 residues. V lost 3 bases and J 5 bases, leaving 17 bases between the germline ends.